These 13 T cell receptor beta chains originate from one sample sequenced in a study of blood T cell repertoires in COVID-19. Produced via immunoSEQ multiplex PCR; TCRdb's table is partial and in-frame only. The sample carries around 250,000 clones, roughly 86% recorded once. Specimen: peripheral blood. These receptors were collected from an elderly man with acute or convalescent COVID-19.

The rearrangement uses TRBV7-8 and TRBJ2-5; D may be TRBD1 (6 bases). The CDR3 spans 15 residues. Germline CDR1 and CDR2: SGHVS and FQNEAQ. V lost 2 bases and J 2 bases, leaving 12 bases between the germline ends. Here the CDR3 reads CASSLRAGEQETQYF. The CDR3 bases are TGTGCCAGCAGCTTAAGGGCAGGGGAACAAGAGACCCAGTACTTC. Together with reference TRBV7-8 and TRBJ2-5, the CDR3 gives the full variable domain: GAGVSQSPRYKVAKRGQDVALRCDPISGHVSLFWYQQALGQGPEFLTYFQNEAQLDKSGLPSDRFFAERPEGSVSTLKIQRTQQEDSAVYLCASSLRAGEQETQYFGPGTRLLVL.

The J gene is TRBJ1-3, the V gene TRBV28, with D unclear. CDR1 is MDHEN and CDR2 is SYDVKM in the germline V gene. Trimming stripped 6 bases from V and 6 bases from J, with 12 bases between. The CDR3 has 13 residues. Written as DNA, the CDR3 is TGTGCCAGCAGCCTGAGATCGCCAAACACCATATATTTT. This codes for CASSLRSPNTIYF.

This chain connects TRBV4-1 to TRBJ1-1; D unclear. The ends were cut back, 4 bases at V and 5 bases at J, with 17 bases in the middle. There are 15 residues in the CDR3. Germline V CDR1 and CDR2: MGHRA, YSYEKL. CDR3 DNA sequence: TGCGCCAGCAGCCTAACACCCGCCTCGGGAACTGAAGCTTTCTTT. Encoded protein: CASSLTPASGTEAFF.

The rearrangement uses TRBV12-3 or TRBV12-4 and TRBJ2-1, with a weak D call TRBD2 (6 bases). The CDR3 spans 13 residues. The germline V and J ends were trimmed by 5 bases and 7 bases, with 12 bases remaining between them. The CDR3 nucleotides are TGTGCCAGCAGTCCCGGGACTGTGAATGAGCAGTTCTTC. It translates to CASSPGTVNEQFF.

The V and J genes are TRBV6-6 and TRBJ1-4, with D maybe TRBD1 (5 bases). This CDR3 is 14 amino acids long. Germline CDR1 MNHNY, CDR2 SVGAGI (reference sequence). V lost 8 bases to trimming and J lost 1 base, with 11 bases between them. CDR3 loop: CASVFDRTNEKLFF. DNA for the CDR3: TGTGCCAGCGTTTTTGACAGAACTAATGAAAAACTGTTTTTT.

The J gene is TRBJ2-5, the V gene TRBV24-1; maybe TRBD1 (6 bases). Trimming took off 9 bases at V and 1 base at J, with 26 bases between the two ends. This CDR3 comprises 18 residues. CDR1 and CDR2 from the germline V gene are KGHDR and SFDVKD. CDR3 nucleotides: TGTGCCACCGCCAGTTCCAGGGACACTCCCGCCCCCCAAGAGACCCAGTACTTC. This translates into CATASSRDTPAPQETQYF.

This rearrangement joins TRBV7-8 to TRBJ2-2; D unclear. V gave up 5 bases and J gave up 6 bases, with 7 bases separating them. Germline V lookup: CDR1 SGHVS, CDR2 FQNEAQ. The CDR3 is 12 residues long. CDR3 residues: CASSPVSGELFF. In nucleotides, the CDR3 is TGTGCCAGCAGCCCTGTTTCCGGGGAGCTGTTTTTT.

J is TRBJ2-1 and V is TRBV9; D call uncertain. The CDR3 contains 14 residues. Trimming took off 0 bases at V and 10 bases at J, with 14 bases between the two ends. Germline lookup yields CDR1 SGDLS and CDR2 YYNGEE. The CDR3, as DNA: TGTGCCAGCAGCGTAGGGCAGGTGGCCTGGGAGCAGTTCTTC. It codes for CASSVGQVAWEQFF.

V usage is TRBV5-1 and J usage is TRBJ2-1, with D possibly matching TRBD1 (6 bases). Germline CDR1 SGHRS, CDR2 YFSETQ. The CDR3 has 18 amino acids. V lost 1 base, J lost 1 base, and 18 bases lay in between. The CDR3 DNA follows: TGCGCCAGCAGCTTGACAGGGTCGATGATCCTATCCTACAATGAGCAGTTCTTC. Protein: CASSLTGSMILSYNEQFF.

CDR3 sequence (DNA): TGTGCCAGCAGTTTAGGAGGGCTCTTGAACACTGAAGCTTTCTTT. Translated: CASSLGGLLNTEAFF. V gene TRBV28 combines with J gene TRBJ1-1, with D unclear. The CDR3 consists of 15 residues. Trimming removed 2 bases at V and 0 bases at J, with 10 bases between. Germline CDR1 is MDHEN and CDR2 is SYDVKM.

The chain joins TRBV18 to TRBJ2-7, with 9 bases that match TRBD1. This CDR3 spans 17 amino acids. The germline V gene has CDR1 KGHSH and CDR2 LQKENI. Trimming removed 3 bases from V and 6 bases from J; junction bases left unmatched: 15. CDR3 sequence: CASSPITPGTGRGEQYF. The CDR3 DNA sequence: TGTGCCAGCTCACCTATAACTCCGGGGACAGGGAGGGGCGAGCAGTACTTC.

This chain uses TRBV19 with TRBJ1-1; D perhaps matches TRBD1 (5 bases). V shed 1 base and J shed 0 bases, with 21 bases lying between them. Germline V gives CDR1 LNHDA, CDR2 SQIVND (reference sequence). This CDR3 has 19 residues. The CDR3 sequence: CASSIVGRWSGLLNTEAFF. CDR3 nucleotides: TGTGCCAGTAGTATAGTAGGACGGTGGTCGGGACTTTTGAACACTGAAGCTTTCTTT.

The chain carries TRBV19 and TRBJ2-7, with a weak D call TRBD2 (5 bases). The V end was cut by 2 bases, the J end by 6 bases, with 23 bases between. Germline V gene lookup returns CDR1 LNHDA and CDR2 SQIVND (reference sequence). This CDR3 region has 17 residues. The CDR3: CASSIIAGSVSGSEQYF. The CDR3 DNA follows: TGTGCCAGTAGTATAATCGCGGGCAGCGTATCTGGAAGCGAGCAGTACTTC.